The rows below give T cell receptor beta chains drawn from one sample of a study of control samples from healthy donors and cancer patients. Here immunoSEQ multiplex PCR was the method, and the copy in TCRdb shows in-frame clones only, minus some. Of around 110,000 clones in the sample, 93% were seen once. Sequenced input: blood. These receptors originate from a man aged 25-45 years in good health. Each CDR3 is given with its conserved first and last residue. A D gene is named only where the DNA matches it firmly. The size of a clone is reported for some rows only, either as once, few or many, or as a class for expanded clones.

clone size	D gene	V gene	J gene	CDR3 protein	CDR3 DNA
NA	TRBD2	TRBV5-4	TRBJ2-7	CASSLGEGGSYEQYF	TGTGCCAGCAGTCTCGGGGAGGGCGGCTCCTACGAGCAGTACTTC
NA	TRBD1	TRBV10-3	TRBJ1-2	CAISDGQGYGYTF	TGTGCCATCAGTGATGGACAGGGCTATGGCTACACCTTC
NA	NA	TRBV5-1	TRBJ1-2	CASSLGQEINYGYTF	TGCGCCAGCAGCTTGGGGCAGGAGATTAACTATGGCTACACCTTC
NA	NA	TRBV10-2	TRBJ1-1	CASSDLDSYEAFF	TGCGCCAGCAGTGACCTGGACAGTTATGAAGCTTTCTTT
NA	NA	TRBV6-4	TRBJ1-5	CASSDKGRQNQPQHF	TGTGCCAGCAGTGACAAGGGGAGGCAGAATCAGCCCCAGCATTTT
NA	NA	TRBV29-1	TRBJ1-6	CSVSTASGVNSPLHF	TGCAGCGTCTCGACAGCCTCTGGGGTCAATTCACCCCTCCACTTT
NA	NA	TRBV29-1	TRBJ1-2	CSGGDPGPLQGGYTF	TGCAGCGGGGGGGATCCGGGACCCCTACAGGGTGGCTACACCTTC
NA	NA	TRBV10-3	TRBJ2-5	CAIRGRGRDETQYF	TGTGCCATCAGGGGCAGGGGGAGGGATGAGACCCAGTACTTC
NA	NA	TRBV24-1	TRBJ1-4	CATSGAGYGEKLFF	TGTGCCACCAGTGGAGCAGGTTATGGTGAAAAACTGTTTTTT
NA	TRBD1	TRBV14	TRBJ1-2	CASSRDRGFYGYTF	TGTGCCAGCAGCCGCGACAGGGGGTTCTATGGCTACACCTTC
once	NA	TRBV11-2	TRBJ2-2	CASSLGGVGELFF	TGTGCCAGCAGCTTAGGGGGGGTCGGGGAGCTGTTTTTT
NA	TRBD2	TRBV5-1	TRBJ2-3	CASSLAGRGGIDTQYF	TGCGCCAGCAGCTTGGCAGGGCGGGGGGGCATAGATACGCAGTATTTT
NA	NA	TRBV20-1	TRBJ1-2	CSAKDLAGYTF	TGCAGTGCTAAGGACCTGGCGGGCTACACCTTC
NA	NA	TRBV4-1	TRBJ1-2	CASSQATGSHGYTF	TGCGCCAGCAGCCAAGCCACAGGGAGCCATGGCTACACCTTC
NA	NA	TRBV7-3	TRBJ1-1	CASSAGRVTEAFF	TGTGCCAGCAGCGCCGGGAGGGTCACTGAAGCTTTCTTT
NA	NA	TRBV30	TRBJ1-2	CAWSVVGGRKDGYTF	TGTGCCTGGAGTGTTGTTGGGGGGCGCAAAGATGGCTACACCTTC
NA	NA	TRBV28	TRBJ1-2	CASSRQSYGYTF	TGTGCCAGCAGTAGGCAGAGCTATGGCTACACCTTC
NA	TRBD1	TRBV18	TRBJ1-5	CASSPVRGRGAQHF	TGTGCCAGCTCACCAGTCAGGGGGCGAGGAGCCCAGCATTTT
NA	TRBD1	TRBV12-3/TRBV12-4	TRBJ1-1	CASPKNRGTEAFF	TGTGCCAGTCCAAAGAACAGGGGCACTGAAGCTTTCTTT
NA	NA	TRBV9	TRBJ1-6	CASSPSGSSYNSPLHF	TGTGCCAGCAGCCCCTCGGGAAGCTCCTATAATTCACCCCTCCACTTT
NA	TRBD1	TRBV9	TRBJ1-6	CASSAGTGGNSPLHF	TGTGCCAGCAGCGCCGGGACAGGGGGTAATTCACCCCTCCACTTT
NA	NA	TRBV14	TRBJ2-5	CASSQESLGRGPKETQYF	TGTGCCAGCAGCCAAGAATCACTGGGCCGGGGACCGAAAGAGACCCAGTACTTC
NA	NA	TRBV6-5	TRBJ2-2	CASSPDIWGTGELFF	TGTGCCAGCAGTCCGGACATTTGGGGGACCGGGGAGCTGTTTTTT
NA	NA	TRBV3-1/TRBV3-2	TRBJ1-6	CASSRDGGSYYNSPLHF	TGTGCCAGCAGCCGGGACGGAGGGTCCTACTATAATTCACCCCTCCACTTT
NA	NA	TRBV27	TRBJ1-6	CASNPGNRAPLHF	TGTGCCAGCAACCCCGGTAATAGGGCACCCCTCCACTTT
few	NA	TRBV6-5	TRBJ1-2	CASSYSARGGYTF	TGTGCCAGCAGTTACTCGGCGAGAGGCGGCTACACCTTC
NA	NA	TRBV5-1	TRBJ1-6	CASSLAWGNSPLHF	TGCGCCAGCAGCTTGGCTTGGGGAAATTCACCCCTCCACTTT
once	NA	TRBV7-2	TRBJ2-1	CASSYVGQRGLLYNEQFF	TGTGCCAGCAGCTACGTAGGCCAACGGGGGCTCCTCTACAATGAGCAGTTCTTC
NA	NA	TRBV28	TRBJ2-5	CASRSFTDQETQYF	TGTGCCAGCAGGAGCTTCACAGACCAGGAGACCCAGTACTTC
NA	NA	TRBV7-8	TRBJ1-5	CASSLDQGSNQPQHF	TGTGCCAGCAGCTTAGATCAGGGGAGCAATCAGCCCCAGCATTTT
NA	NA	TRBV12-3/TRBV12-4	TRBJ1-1	CASRARENTEAFF	TGTGCCAGCAGAGCCCGGGAGAACACTGAAGCTTTCTTT
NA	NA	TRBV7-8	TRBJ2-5	CASSLNGGGLETQYF	TGTGCCAGCAGCCTAAACGGTGGCGGGCTGGAGACCCAGTACTTC
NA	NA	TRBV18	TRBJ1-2	CASSTTGVNYGYTF	TGTGCCAGCTCAACCACTGGGGTTAACTATGGCTACACCTTC
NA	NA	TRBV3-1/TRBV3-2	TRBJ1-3	CASSQSRGNTIYF	TGTGCCAGCAGCCAATCAAGGGGAAACACCATATATTTT
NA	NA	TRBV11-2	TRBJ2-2	CASSRTLNTGELFF	TGTGCCAGCAGCCGTACCCTGAACACCGGGGAGCTGTTTTTT
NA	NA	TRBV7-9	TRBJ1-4	CASSSLHQKGAGNEKLFF	TGTGCCAGCAGCTCATTACACCAAAAAGGGGCTGGGAATGAAAAACTGTTTTTT
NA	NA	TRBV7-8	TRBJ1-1	CASSFEYLNDNMNTEAFF	TGTGCCAGCAGCTTTGAGTATTTAAACGACAACATGAACACTGAAGCTTTCTTT
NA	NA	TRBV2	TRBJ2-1	CASSGGVIFNEQFF	TGTGCCAGCAGTGGGGGCGTGATCTTTAATGAGCAGTTCTTC
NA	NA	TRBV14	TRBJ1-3	CASSQDPGHRKVGNTIYF	TGTGCCAGCAGCCAAGACCCGGGACACCGGAAAGTTGGAAACACCATATATTTT
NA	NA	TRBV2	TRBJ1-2	CASSESRVPTWDRTNYGYTF	TGTGCCAGCAGTGAATCCCGGGTTCCGACCTGGGACCGGACTAACTATGGCTACACCTTC
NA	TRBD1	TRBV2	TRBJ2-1	CASSEVGGSGQGHNEQFF	TGTGCCAGCAGTGAAGTAGGCGGCTCGGGACAGGGACACAATGAGCAGTTCTTC
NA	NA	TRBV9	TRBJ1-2	CASSLQGIRGYTF	TGTGCCAGCAGCCTTCAGGGGATCCGGGGCTACACCTTC
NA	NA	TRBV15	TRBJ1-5	CATSRDLGSNQPQHF	TGTGCCACCAGCAGAGATCTAGGTAGCAATCAGCCCCAGCATTTT
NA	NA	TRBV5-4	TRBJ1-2	CASSPGQDNYGYTF	TGTGCCAGCAGCCCGGGTCAGGACAACTATGGCTACACCTTC
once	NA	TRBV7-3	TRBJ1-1	CASSLMGRNTEAFF	TGTGCCAGCAGCTTAATGGGGCGCAACACTGAAGCTTTCTTT
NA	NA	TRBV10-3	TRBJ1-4	CAISPRFGQRNEKLFF	TGTGCCATCAGTCCTAGGTTCGGACAGCGAAATGAAAAACTGTTTTTT
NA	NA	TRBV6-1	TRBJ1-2	CASSEPDRPLYGYTF	TGTGCCAGCAGTGAGCCCGACAGGCCTCTCTATGGCTACACCTTC
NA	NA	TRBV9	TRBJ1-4	CASSVEGTPGIGEKLFF	TGTGCCAGCAGCGTAGAGGGGACCCCGGGGATCGGTGAAAAACTGTTTTTT
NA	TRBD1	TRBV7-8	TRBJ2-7	CASSPRRGHFYEQYF	TGTGCCAGCAGCCCCCGAAGGGGGCACTTCTACGAGCAGTACTTC
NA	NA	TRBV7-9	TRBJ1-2	CASTPLRSGKDGYTF	TGTGCCAGCACCCCCCTACGGAGTGGGAAGGACGGCTACACCTTC
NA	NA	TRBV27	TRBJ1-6	CASSLGFLLPLHF	TGTGCCAGCAGTTTAGGGTTCCTCCTACCCCTCCACTTT
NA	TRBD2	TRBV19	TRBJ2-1	CASRLAGGYEQFF	TGTGCCAGCCGACTAGCGGGGGGTTATGAGCAGTTCTTC
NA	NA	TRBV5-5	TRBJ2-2	CASSRRGGIGELFF	TGTGCCAGCAGCCGCAGGGGAGGAATCGGGGAGCTGTTTTTT
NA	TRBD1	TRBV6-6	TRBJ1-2	CASRQDRGEGYTF	TGTGCCAGCAGGCAGGACAGGGGAGAGGGCTACACCTTC
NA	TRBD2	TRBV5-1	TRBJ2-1	CASSLVGGNEQFF	TGCGCCAGCAGCTTGGTGGGGGGGAATGAGCAGTTCTTC
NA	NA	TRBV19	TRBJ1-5	CASSIGDKDQPQHF	TGTGCCAGTAGTATTGGCGACAAAGATCAGCCCCAGCATTTT